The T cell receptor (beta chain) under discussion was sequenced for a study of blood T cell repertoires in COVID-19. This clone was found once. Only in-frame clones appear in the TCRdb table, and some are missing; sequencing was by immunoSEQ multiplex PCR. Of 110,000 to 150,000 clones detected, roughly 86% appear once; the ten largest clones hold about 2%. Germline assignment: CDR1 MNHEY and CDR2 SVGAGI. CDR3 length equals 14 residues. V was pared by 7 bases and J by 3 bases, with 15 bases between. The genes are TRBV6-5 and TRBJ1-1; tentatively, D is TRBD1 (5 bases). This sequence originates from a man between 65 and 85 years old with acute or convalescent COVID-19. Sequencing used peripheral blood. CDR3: CASNLGGGDTEAFF. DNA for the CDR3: TGTGCCAGCAACCTCGGGGGTGGTGACACTGAAGCTTTCTTT.